Sequencing of this TCR beta chain was carried out in a study of spatial heterogeneity in lung cancer. General study results and limits: Expanded tumor TCRs that were ubiquitous appeared in blood more at resection than follow-up.

Every molecule of TCR cDNA had its own unique molecular identifier. Via MiXCR, TCRdb re-called the 5' RACE reads, giving one row per CDR3 protein. The sample includes 35,000 to 55,000 distinct CDR3 sequences, around 7.1% of them seen just once. Time point described: sample taken at primary tumor resection. Unsorted tumor, nontumor lung tissue or cryopreserved PBMC supplied the whole RNA. Samples were donated by 72 untreated early-stage non-small cell lung cancer patients. As for this clonotype: What it recognizes is unknown.

J gave up 6 bases and V 3 bases, and 8 bases lay outside the gene matches. Germline V CDR1 and CDR2: LNHDA, SQIVND (reference sequence). The CDR3 extends over 16 amino acids. The input for sequencing was PBMCs, taken at surgery. This receptor was identified in a female donor with early-stage non-small cell lung cancer. The J gene is TRBJ2-3, the V gene TRBV19; the match to TRBD2 covers 11 bases. In DNA form, the CDR3 reads TGTGCCAGTAGTATGATAGCGGGGGGGCCTTCTGATACGCAGTATTTT. Translating gives CASSMIAGGPSDTQYF.